These T cell receptor beta chains were read from a single sample in a study of blood T cell repertoires in COVID-19. The assay was immunoSEQ multiplex PCR, and TCRdb's table has in-frame clones only and misses some. The profile shows under 150,000 clones, around 89% of them singletons. The sequencing sample was made of peripheral blood. The receptors stem from a woman between 50 and 59 years old with acute or convalescent COVID-19. CDR3s include the opening cysteine and the closing phenylalanine or tryptophan. The order of the fields is D gene, V gene, J gene, clone size, CDR3 protein, CDR3 DNA. A D gene is named only where the DNA matches it firmly. Expanded clones get a size class; other rows say once, few or many, or leave the size out.

TRBD1	TRBV5-1	TRBJ2-5	NA	CASSTDRGETQYF	TGCGCCAGCAGCACAGACAGGGGAGAGACCCAGTACTTC
NA	TRBV7-9	TRBJ1-2	NA	CASSSLPREGSNGYTF	TGTGCCAGCAGCTCTCTCCCACGGGAGGGGAGTAATGGCTACACCTTC
NA	TRBV11-3	TRBJ2-5	NA	CASSNSREAETQYF	TGTGCCAGCAGCAATAGCAGGGAAGCAGAGACCCAGTACTTC
NA	TRBV5-5	TRBJ1-5	few	CASSEGGGGFRNQPQHF	TGTGCCAGCAGCGAGGGTGGAGGTGGGTTCCGCAATCAGCCCCAGCATTTT
NA	TRBV7-7	TRBJ2-2	once	CASSLEFTGRTSTGELFF	TGTGCTAGCAGCTTAGAATTTACAGGGCGAACATCCACCGGGGAGCTGTTTTTT
NA	TRBV15	TRBJ1-1	NA	CATSSGAAVGLYTEAFF	TGTGCCACCAGCAGCGGTGCGGCGGTAGGATTGTACACTGAAGCTTTCTTT
TRBD2	TRBV3-1/TRBV3-2	TRBJ2-7	NA	CASSPKGRVRYF	TGTGCCAGCAGCCCCAAGGGGAGGGTTCGGTACTTC
NA	TRBV29-1	TRBJ2-6	NA	CSVERGNVLTF	TGCAGCGTTGAACGGGGGAACGTCCTGACTTTC
NA	TRBV6-2/TRBV6-3	TRBJ2-7	NA	CASSYSTGWYEQYF	TGTGCCAGCAGTTACTCCACAGGGTGGTACGAGCAGTACTTC
TRBD1	TRBV7-8	TRBJ2-7	NA	CASSPGTGEFSSYEQYF	TGTGCCAGCAGCCCAGGGACAGGGGAATTCAGCTCCTACGAGCAGTACTTC
NA	TRBV3-1/TRBV3-2	TRBJ1-5	NA	CASSRGGESNQPQHF	TGTGCCAGCAGCAGGGGGGGGGAAAGCAATCAGCCCCAGCATTTT
NA	TRBV29-1	TRBJ2-5	NA	CSVEDPRETQYF	TGCAGCGTTGAAGACCCTCGGGAGACCCAGTACTTC
NA	TRBV12-5	TRBJ2-6	NA	CASGLVLGRGVSGANVLTF	TGTGCTAGTGGTTTGGTACTGGGCAGGGGTGTCTCTGGGGCCAACGTCCTGACTTTC
TRBD1	TRBV28	TRBJ2-1	NA	CASSLANTGGSYNEQFF	TGTGCCAGCAGTTTAGCGAATACAGGGGGCTCCTACAATGAGCAGTTCTTC
NA	TRBV6-5	TRBJ1-2	NA	CASGGRDVWYGYTF	TGTGCCAGCGGAGGGAGGGATGTTTGGTATGGCTACACCTTC
TRBD2	TRBV4-2	TRBJ2-3	NA	CASSQEATSGGAADTQYF	TGTGCCAGCAGCCAAGAGGCGACTAGCGGGGGGGCGGCAGATACGCAGTATTTT